This T cell receptor (beta chain) was documented in a study of T cell repertoires in cytomegalovirus infection. In the study overall: CMV epitopes used comprised recently identified HLA-C-restricted ones and well-studied HLA-B-restricted ones. Signatures in public TCR beta sequences pointed to both CMV infection and matching HLA type. General observations from the study: Clonotype analysis showed dominance of the ex vivo response by HLA-C-restricted CMV-specific TCR beta clonotypes.

For this clonotype: What it binds is unknown.

The CDR3 has 13 amino acids. V was clipped by 5 bases and J by 12 bases; unmatched bases: 10. Germline V gene data show CDR1 as SGHVS and CDR2 as FNYEAQ. TCRdb used MiXCR to reprocess the reads, holding one entry per CDR3 protein. The table lists 95,000 to 150,000 distinct CDR3 sequences, 32% of them singletons. The chain carries TRBV7-6 and TRBJ2-7, with 10 nucleotides matching TRBD1. This clonotype originated in a human donor in good health (CMV status not recorded). Some clones in this sample may be carry-over from other donors' samples. Specimen: CD8+ T cells from cultured PBMCs, collected from culture after CMV antigen stimulation. The CDR3 here is CASSRNGGQGWYF. CDR3 DNA sequence: TGTGCCAGCAGCCGGAACGGGGGACAGGGGTGGTACTTC.